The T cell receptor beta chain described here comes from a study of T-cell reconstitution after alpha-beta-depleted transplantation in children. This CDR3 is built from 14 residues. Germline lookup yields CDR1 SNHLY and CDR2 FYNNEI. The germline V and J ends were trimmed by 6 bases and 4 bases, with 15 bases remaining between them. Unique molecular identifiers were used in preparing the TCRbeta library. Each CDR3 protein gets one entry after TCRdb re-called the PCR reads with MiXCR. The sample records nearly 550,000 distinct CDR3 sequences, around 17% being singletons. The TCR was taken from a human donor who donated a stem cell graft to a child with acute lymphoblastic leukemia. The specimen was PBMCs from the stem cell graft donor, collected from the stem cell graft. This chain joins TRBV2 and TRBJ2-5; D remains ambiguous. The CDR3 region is CASSDFLEGETQYF. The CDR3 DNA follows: TGTGCCAGCAGCGATTTCTTAGAAGGAGAGACCCAGTACTTC. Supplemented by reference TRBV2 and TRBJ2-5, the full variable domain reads EPEVTQTPSHQVTQMGQEVILRCVPISNHLYFYWYRQILGQKVEFLVSFYNNEISEKSEIFDDQFSVERPDGSNFTLKIRSTKLEDSAMYFCASSDFLEGETQYFGPGTRLLVL.